This passage covers 17 T cell receptor beta chains from one sample sequenced in a study of blood T cell repertoires in COVID-19. The table came from immunoSEQ multiplex PCR; TCRdb's copy has only in-frame clones and leaves some out. Found here are about 300,000 clones, 75% to 90% of them singletons; the top ten hold 1.5% to 2%. The sequencing input was PBMCs or T cells enriched from blood (not recorded which). Source of these receptors: a woman aged 40 to 49 who had recovered from COVID-19.

The chain combines TRBV5-1 with TRBJ1-1, with D perhaps TRBD1 (5 bases). Germline V gene lookup returns CDR1 SGHRS and CDR2 YFSETQ. The V end was cut by 4 bases, the J end by 0 bases, with 16 bases between. This CDR3 is built from 16 residues. The CDR3 protein is CASSLNQTAMNTEAFF. CDR3 DNA sequence: TGCGCCAGCAGCCTTAACCAGACAGCAATGAACACTGAAGCTTTCTTT.

The gene calls are TRBV18 and TRBJ1-1; maybe TRBD1 (5 bases). Germline V gene sequence: CDR1 KGHSH, CDR2 LQKENI. The CDR3 is 14 amino acids. V lost 5 bases and J 3 bases, leaving 13 bases between the germline ends. CDR3 nucleotides: TGTGCCAGCTCAACGCAGGGCATGGACACTGAAGCTTTCTTT. The encoded protein is CASSTQGMDTEAFF.

The V gene is TRBV11-1, the J gene TRBJ2-1, with TRBD1 matching over 7 bases. CDR3 length: 14 amino acids. CDR1 is SGHAT, CDR2 FQDESV, per germline (reference sequence). Trimming at V came to 4 bases and at J to 8 bases, leaving 8 bases not matched to a gene. The CDR3 sequence is CASSSPNRGHEQFF. CDR3 nucleotides: TGTGCCAGCAGCTCGCCCAACAGGGGCCATGAGCAGTTCTTC.

This clone was recorded once. The chain has TRBV3-1 (or the pseudogene TRBV3-2) and TRBJ2-2; 8 bases map to TRBD2. J lost 0 bases, V lost 4 bases, and 13 bases had no gene match. The CDR3 has 19 amino acids. Germline V lookup: CDR1 LGHDT, CDR2 YNNKEL (reference sequence). The CDR3 region is CASSPPPGGEFSNTGELFF. Here the CDR3 DNA reads TGTGCCAGCAGCCCTCCCCCGGGAGGGGAGTTTTCGAACACCGGGGAGCTGTTTTTT.

The V call is TRBV11-2, the J call TRBJ2-1; 9 bases match TRBD2. The CDR3 sequence is 16 residues long. Unmatched junction bases numbered 11, after V lost 5 bases and J lost 6 bases. Germline CDR1 SGHAT, CDR2 FQNNGV. CDR3: CASSPTGTSFSNEQFF. CDR3 sequence (DNA): TGTGCCAGCAGCCCTACCGGGACTAGCTTTTCCAATGAGCAGTTCTTC.

The J gene is TRBJ1-1, the V gene TRBV10-2; 9 positions agree with TRBD1. Looked up from germline, CDR1 is WSHSY and CDR2 is SAAADI. The CDR3 contains 14 residues. V gave up 6 bases and J gave up 2 bases; unmatched junction bases: 4. The CDR3 is CASRMTGGNTEAFF. The CDR3 region has the DNA TGCGCCAGCAGAATGACAGGGGGTAACACTGAAGCTTTCTTT.

This clone came up once. The genes are TRBV11-2 and TRBJ2-7; 7 positions match TRBD2. CDR3 length equals 16 residues. After removal of 1 base from V and 2 bases from J, the junction contained 8 bases not matched to a gene. In germline, CDR1 is SGHAT, CDR2 FQNNGV. The CDR3 loop is CASSLAGSGGTYEQYF. The CDR3, as DNA: TGTGCCAGCAGCTTAGCGGGGTCGGGAGGAACCTACGAGCAGTACTTC.

The CDR3 DNA is TGTGCCAGCAGCTTAGAACGGTCGGGAATTGAAGCTTTCTTT. Translation gives CASSLERSGIEAFF. V gene TRBV7-2 combines with J gene TRBJ1-1; D is unclear. The CDR3 spans 14 residues. Trimming removed 1 base at V and 7 bases at J, with 13 bases between. CDR1 and CDR2 from the germline V gene are SGHTA and FQGNSA.

The chain combines TRBV19 with TRBJ2-7, with TRBD1 matching over 8 bases. The V gene end was trimmed by 3 bases and the J gene end by 8 bases; junction bases not matched to a gene: 9. This CDR3 contains 14 residues. The germline CDR1 and CDR2 sequences are LNHDA and SQIVND (reference sequence). CDR3 nucleotide sequence: TGTGCCAGTAGTATCGGACAGGGCGTTTCCAAGCAGTACTTC. This translates into CASSIGQGVSKQYF.

The chain recombines TRBV2 with TRBJ2-7, with 8 positions matching TRBD2. V shed 5 bases and J 3 bases; nucleotides not matched to a gene: 9. The length of the CDR3 is 15 residues. Looked up from germline, CDR1 is SNHLY and CDR2 is FYNNEI. Written as DNA, the CDR3 is TGTGCCAGCAGTTGGGGACTAGGAGGTTTCTACGAGCAGTACTTC. It translates to CASSWGLGGFYEQYF. The full variable domain, with the rest looked up from reference TRBV2 and TRBJ2-7, is EPEVTQTPSHQVTQMGQEVILRCVPISNHLYFYWYRQILGQKVEFLVSFYNNEISEKSEIFDDQFSVERPDGSNFTLKIRSTKLEDSAMYFCASSWGLGGFYEQYFGPGTRLTVT.

This clone came up a few times. This chain joins TRBV6-5 and TRBJ1-1; a possible D gene is TRBD1 (5 bases). CDR1 and CDR2 from the germline V gene are MNHEY and SVGAGI. CDR3 length: 16 amino acids. V dropped 4 bases and J dropped 3 bases, with 18 bases sitting between them. CDR3 sequence reads: CASSSGEVGADTEAFF. As DNA, the CDR3 is TGTGCCAGCAGTTCGGGAGAGGTTGGGGCTGACACTGAAGCTTTCTTT.

The chain employs TRBV2 and TRBJ2-5; D is uncertain. The length of the CDR3 is 9 residues. V was trimmed by 11 bases and J by 5 bases, leaving 6 bases between them. Looked up from germline, CDR1 is SNHLY and CDR2 is FYNNEI. The CDR3 loop is CAAGETQYF. The DNA for the CDR3 is TGTGCCGCTGGCGAGACCCAGTACTTC.

The chain uses TRBV7-2 and TRBJ2-7; 7 positions match TRBD1. V trimming: 5 bases; J trimming: 3 bases; junction bases outside the gene matches: 10. Germline CDR1 is SGHTA and CDR2 is FQGNSA. The CDR3 is made up of 15 amino acids. CDR3 amino acids: CASSLGTGTVYEQYF. CDR3 coding DNA: TGTGCCAGCAGCCTAGGAACCGGGACAGTCTACGAGCAGTACTTC.

This clone has just one count. This chain uses TRBV29-1 with TRBJ2-1; 10 positions agree with TRBD2. V shed 4 bases, J shed 10 bases, and the junction held 10 bases outside the gene matches. The germline V gene encodes CDR1 SQVTM and CDR2 ANQGSEA. The CDR3 covers 14 residues. The CDR3 region is CSVGRTSGGGEQFF. The CDR3 region has the DNA TGCAGCGTTGGGCGGACTAGCGGTGGCGGGGAGCAGTTCTTC.

The rearrangement uses TRBV4-2 and TRBJ2-7; 7 nucleotides match TRBD1. Trimming removed 3 bases from V and 3 bases from J; junction bases left unmatched: 11. Germline loops: CDR1 LGHNA, CDR2 YNFKEQ. The CDR3 sequence is 16 residues long. The CDR3 region is CASSHLSGTEGYEQYF. For the CDR3, the DNA is TGTGCCAGCAGCCACCTCTCCGGGACAGAGGGCTACGAGCAGTACTTC.

The chain carries TRBV5-1 and TRBJ2-3; TRBD1 aligns across 12 bases. Germline V CDR1 and CDR2: SGHRS, YFSETQ. V dropped 0 bases and J dropped 5; count of bases not matched to a gene: 4. This CDR3 contains 16 residues. CDR3 sequence (DNA): TGCGCCAGCAGCTTGGTAGGGACAGGGGGCCAAGATACGCAGTATTTT. Translated: CASSLVGTGGQDTQYF.

The rearrangement joins TRBV3-1 (or the pseudogene TRBV3-2) to TRBJ2-5, with TRBD2 identical over 10 bases. The CDR3 totals 14 residues. Looked up from germline, CDR1 is LGHDT and CDR2 is YNNKEL (reference sequence). V lost 4 bases, J lost 4 bases, and 3 bases stayed unmatched. CDR3 sequence: CASSRGTSVETQYF. CDR3 nucleotide sequence: TGTGCCAGCAGCCGCGGGACTAGCGTAGAGACCCAGTACTTC.